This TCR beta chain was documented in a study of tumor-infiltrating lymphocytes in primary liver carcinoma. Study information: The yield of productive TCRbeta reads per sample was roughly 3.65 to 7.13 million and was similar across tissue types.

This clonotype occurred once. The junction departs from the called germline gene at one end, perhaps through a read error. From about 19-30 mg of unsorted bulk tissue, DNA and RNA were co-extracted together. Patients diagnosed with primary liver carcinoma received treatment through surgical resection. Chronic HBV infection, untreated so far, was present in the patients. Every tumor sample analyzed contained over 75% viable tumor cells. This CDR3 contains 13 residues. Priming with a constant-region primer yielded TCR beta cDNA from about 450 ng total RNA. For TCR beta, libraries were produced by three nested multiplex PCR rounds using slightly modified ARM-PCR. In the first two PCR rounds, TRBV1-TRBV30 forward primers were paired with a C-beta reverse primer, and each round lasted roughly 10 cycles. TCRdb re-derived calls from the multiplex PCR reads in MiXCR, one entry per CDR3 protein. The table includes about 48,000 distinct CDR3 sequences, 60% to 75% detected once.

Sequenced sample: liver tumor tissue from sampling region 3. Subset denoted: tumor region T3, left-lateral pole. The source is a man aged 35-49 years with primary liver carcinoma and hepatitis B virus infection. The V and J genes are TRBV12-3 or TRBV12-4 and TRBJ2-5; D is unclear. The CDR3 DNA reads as TGTGCCAGCGGCCTCCTCTTCCAAGAGACACAGTACTTC. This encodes CASGLLFQETQYF.